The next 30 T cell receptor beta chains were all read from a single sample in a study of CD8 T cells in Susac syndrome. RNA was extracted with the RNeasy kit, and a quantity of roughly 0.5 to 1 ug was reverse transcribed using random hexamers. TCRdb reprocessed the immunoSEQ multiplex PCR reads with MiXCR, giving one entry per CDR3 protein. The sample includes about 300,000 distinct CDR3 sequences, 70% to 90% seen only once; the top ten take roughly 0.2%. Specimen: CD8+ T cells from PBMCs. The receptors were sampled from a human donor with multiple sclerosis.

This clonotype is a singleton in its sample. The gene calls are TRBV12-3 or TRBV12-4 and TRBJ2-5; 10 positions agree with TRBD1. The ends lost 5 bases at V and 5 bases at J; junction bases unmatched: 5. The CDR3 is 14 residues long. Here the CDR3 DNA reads TGTGCCAGCAGTGACAGGGGGCTCTCGGAGACCCAGTACTTC. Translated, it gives CASSDRGLSETQYF.

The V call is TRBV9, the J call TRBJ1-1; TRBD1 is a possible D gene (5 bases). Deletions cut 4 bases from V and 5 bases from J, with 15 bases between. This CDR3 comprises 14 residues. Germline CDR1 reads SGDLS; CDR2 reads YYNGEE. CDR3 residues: CASSLGERGTEAFF. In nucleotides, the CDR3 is TGTGCCAGCAGCCTAGGGGAAAGAGGTACTGAAGCTTTCTTT. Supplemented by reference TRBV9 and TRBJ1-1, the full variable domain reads DSGVTQTPKHLITATGQRVTLRCSPRSGDLSVYWYQQSLDQGLQFLIQYYNGEERAKGNILERFSAQQFPDLHSELNLSSLELGDSALYFCASSLGERGTEAFFGQGTRLTVV.

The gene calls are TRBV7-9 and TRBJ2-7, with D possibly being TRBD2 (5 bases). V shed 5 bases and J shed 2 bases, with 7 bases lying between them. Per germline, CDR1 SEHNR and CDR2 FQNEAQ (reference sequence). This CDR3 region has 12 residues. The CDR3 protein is CASSGLTYEQYF. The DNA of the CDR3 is TGTGCCAGCAGCGGACTTACCTACGAGCAGTACTTC.

The CDR3 sequence is CSVATGGDYGYTF. The CDR3 nucleotides read TGCAGCGTCGCGACAGGGGGCGACTATGGCTACACCTTC. The rearrangement links TRBV29-1 to TRBJ1-2, with TRBD1 matching over 10 bases. The CDR3 has 13 amino acids. The V segment lost 6 bases and the J segment 3 bases; nucleotides outside the gene matches: 4. CDR1 is SQVTM, CDR2 ANQGSEA, per germline.

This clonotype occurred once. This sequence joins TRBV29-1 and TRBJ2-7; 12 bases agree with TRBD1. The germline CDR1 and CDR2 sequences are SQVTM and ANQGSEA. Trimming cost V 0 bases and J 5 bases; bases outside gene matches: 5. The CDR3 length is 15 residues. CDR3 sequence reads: CSVEERDRGLHEQYF. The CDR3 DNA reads TGCAGCGTTGAAGAAAGGGACAGGGGGCTGCACGAGCAGTACTTC.

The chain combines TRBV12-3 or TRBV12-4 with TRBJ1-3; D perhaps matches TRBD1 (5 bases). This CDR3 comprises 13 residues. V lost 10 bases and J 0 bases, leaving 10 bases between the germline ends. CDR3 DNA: TGTGCCACGCAGGGCCTCTCTGGAAACACCATATATTTT. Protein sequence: CATQGLSGNTIYF.

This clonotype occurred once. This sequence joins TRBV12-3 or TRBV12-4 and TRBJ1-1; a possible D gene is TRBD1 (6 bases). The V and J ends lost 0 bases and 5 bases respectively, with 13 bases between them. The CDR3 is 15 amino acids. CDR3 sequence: CASSLALRGKTEAFF. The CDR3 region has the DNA TGTGCCAGCAGTTTAGCCCTCAGGGGTAAAACTGAAGCTTTCTTT.

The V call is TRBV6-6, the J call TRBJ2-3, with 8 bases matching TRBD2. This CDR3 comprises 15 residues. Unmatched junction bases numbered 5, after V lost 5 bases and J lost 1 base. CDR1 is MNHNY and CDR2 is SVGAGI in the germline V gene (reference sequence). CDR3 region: CASSPAGARTDTQYF. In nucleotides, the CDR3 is TGTGCCAGCAGTCCAGCGGGGGCCCGCACAGATACGCAGTATTTT.

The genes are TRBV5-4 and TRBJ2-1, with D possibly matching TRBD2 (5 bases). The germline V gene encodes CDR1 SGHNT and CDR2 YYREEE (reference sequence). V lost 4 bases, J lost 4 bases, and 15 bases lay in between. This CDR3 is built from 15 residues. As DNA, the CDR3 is TGTGCCAGCAGCCTTACGAGGACTGGATACAATGAGCAGTTCTTC. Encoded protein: CASSLTRTGYNEQFF.

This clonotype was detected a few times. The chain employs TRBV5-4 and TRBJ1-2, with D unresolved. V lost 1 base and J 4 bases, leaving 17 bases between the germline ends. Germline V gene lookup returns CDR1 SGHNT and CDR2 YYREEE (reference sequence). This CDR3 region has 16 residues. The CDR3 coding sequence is TGTGCCAGCAGCTTGATACAAGAGGAAATGTTCTATGGCTACACCTTC. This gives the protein CASSLIQEEMFYGYTF.

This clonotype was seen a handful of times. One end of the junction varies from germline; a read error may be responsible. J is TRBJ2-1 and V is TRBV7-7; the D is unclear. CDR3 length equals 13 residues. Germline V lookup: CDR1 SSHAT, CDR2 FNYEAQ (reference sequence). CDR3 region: CASSLSRTGEQFF. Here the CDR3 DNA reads TGTGCTAGCAGCTTAAGTCGGACCGGCGAGCAGTTCTTC.

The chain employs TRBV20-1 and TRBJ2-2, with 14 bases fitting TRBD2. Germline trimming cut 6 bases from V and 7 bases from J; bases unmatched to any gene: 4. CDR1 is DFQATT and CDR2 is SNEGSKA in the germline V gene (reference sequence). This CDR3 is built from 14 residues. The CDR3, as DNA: TGCAGTGCCCCCGGGACTAGCGGGAGCGGGGAGCTGTTTTTT. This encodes CSAPGTSGSGELFF.

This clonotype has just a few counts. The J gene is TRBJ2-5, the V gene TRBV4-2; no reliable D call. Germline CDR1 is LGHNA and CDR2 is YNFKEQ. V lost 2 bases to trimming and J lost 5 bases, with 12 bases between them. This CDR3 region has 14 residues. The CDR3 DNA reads TGTGCCAGCAGCCAATGGCACCCAAGGGAGACCCAGTACTTC. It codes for CASSQWHPRETQYF.

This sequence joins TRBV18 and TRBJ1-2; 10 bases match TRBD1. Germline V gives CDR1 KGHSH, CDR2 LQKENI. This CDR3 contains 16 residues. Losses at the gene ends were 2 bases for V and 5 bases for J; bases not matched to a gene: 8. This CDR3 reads CASSPSMDRGDYGYTF. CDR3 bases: TGTGCCAGCTCACCATCGATGGACAGGGGGGATTATGGCTACACCTTC.

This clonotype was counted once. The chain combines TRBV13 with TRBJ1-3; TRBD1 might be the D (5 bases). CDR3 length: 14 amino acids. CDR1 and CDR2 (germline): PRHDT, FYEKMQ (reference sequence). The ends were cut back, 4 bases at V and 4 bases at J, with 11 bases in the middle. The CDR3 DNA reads TGTGCCAGCAGCTCCGGACACCTAGGAAACACCATATATTTT. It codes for CASSSGHLGNTIYF.

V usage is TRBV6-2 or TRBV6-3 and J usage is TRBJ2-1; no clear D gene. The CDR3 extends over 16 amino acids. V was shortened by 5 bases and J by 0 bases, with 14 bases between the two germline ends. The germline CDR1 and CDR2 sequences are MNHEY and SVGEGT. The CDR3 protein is CASSDLELGSYNEQFF. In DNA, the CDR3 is TGTGCCAGCAGTGATCTAGAGTTGGGCTCCTACAATGAGCAGTTCTTC.

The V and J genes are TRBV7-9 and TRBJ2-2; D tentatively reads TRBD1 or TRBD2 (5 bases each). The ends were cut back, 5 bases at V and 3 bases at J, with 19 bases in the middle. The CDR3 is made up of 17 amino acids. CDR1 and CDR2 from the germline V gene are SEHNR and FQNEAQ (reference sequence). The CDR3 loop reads CASSLHPGLGDTGELFF. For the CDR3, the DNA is TGTGCCAGCAGCCTACACCCGGGGCTCGGGGACACCGGGGAGCTGTTTTTT.

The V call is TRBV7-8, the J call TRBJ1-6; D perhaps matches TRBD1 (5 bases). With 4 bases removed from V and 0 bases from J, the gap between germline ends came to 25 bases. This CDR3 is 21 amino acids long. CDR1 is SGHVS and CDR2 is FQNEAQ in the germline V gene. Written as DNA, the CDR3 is TGTGCCAGCAGCTCTAGTCTCTCCGGGACCGCCGTTAGCTCCTATAATTCACCCCTCCACTTT. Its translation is CASSSSLSGTAVSSYNSPLHF.

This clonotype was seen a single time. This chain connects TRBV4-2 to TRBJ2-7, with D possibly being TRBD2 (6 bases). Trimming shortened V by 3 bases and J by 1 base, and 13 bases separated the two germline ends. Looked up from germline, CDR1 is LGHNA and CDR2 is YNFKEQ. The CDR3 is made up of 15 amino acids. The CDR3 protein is CASSQGVDYSYEQYF. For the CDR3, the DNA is TGTGCCAGCAGCCAGGGGGTGGACTATTCCTACGAGCAGTACTTC.

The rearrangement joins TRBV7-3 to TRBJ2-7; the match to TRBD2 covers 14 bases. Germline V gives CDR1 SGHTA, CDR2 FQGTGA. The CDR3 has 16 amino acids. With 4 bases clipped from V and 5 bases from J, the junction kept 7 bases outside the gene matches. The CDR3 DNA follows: TGTGCCAGCAGCTCGACTAGCGGGAGGGGAGTGGACGAGCAGTACTTC. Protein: CASSSTSGRGVDEQYF. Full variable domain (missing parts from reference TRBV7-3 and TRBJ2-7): GAGVSQTPSNKVTEKGKYVELRCDPISGHTALYWYRQSLGQGPEFLIYFQGTGAADDSGLPNDRFFAVRPEGSVSTLKIQRTERGDSAVYLCASSSTSGRGVDEQYFGPGTRLTVT.

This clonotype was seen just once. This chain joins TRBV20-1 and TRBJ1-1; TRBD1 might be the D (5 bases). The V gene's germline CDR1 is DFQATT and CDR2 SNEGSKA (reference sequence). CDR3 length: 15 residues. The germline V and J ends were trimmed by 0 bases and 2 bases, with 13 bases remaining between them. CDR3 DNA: TGCAGTGCTAGAGAAATAGGGGAAATAAACACTGAAGCTTTCTTT. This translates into CSAREIGEINTEAFF.

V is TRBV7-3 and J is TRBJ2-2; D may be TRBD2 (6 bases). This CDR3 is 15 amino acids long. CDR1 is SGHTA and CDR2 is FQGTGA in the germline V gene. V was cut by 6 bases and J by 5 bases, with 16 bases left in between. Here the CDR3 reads CASRPGTSPTGELFF. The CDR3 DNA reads TGTGCCAGCAGGCCTGGGACTTCTCCAACCGGGGAGCTGTTTTTT.

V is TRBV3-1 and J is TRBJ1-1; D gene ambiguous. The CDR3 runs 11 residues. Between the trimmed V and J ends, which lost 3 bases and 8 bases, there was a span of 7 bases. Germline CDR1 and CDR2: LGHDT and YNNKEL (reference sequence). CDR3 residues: CASSHALEAFF. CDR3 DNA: TGTGCCAGCAGCCATGCCCTGGAAGCTTTCTTT.

In nucleotides, the CDR3 is TGTGCCAGAGTCAGGGGTTCGCCCCGCGTTACTAATGAAAAACTGTTTTTT. This codes for CARVRGSPRVTNEKLFF. The rearrangement joins TRBV21-1 to TRBJ1-4; the table names TRBD1, a call not compared with the DNA. TRBV21-1 is marked as a pseudogene. This CDR3 is built from 17 residues.

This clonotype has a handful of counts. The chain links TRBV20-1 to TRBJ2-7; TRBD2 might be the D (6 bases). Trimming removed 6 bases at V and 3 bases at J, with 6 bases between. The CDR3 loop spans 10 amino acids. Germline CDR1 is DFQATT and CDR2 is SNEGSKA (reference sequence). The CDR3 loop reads CSAGSYEQYF. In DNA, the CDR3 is TGCAGTGCCGGGAGCTACGAGCAGTACTTC.

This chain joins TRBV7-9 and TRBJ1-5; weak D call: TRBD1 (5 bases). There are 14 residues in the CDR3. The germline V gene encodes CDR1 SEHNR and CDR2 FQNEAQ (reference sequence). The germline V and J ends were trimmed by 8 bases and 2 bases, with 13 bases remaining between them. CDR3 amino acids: CASGPGLGNQPQHF. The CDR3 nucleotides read TGTGCCAGCGGCCCAGGGTTGGGCAATCAGCCCCAGCATTTT.

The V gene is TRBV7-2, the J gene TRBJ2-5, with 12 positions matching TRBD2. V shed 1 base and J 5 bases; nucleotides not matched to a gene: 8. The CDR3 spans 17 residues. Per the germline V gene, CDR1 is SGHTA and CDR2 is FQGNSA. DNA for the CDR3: TGTGCCAGCAGCTTAGGTTGGACTAGCGGGGTCCAGGAGACCCAGTACTTC. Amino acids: CASSLGWTSGVQETQYF.

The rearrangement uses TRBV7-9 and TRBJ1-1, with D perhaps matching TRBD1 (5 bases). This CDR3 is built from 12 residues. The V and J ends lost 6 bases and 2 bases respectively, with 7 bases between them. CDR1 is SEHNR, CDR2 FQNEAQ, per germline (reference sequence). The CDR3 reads CASRQDNTEAFF. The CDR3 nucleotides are TGTGCCAGCAGACAGGATAACACTGAAGCTTTCTTT.

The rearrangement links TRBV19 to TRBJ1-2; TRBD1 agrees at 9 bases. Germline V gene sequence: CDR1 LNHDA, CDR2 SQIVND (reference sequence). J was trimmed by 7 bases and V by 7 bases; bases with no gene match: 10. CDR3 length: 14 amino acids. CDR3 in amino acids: CASTLTGGGRGYTF. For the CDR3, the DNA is TGTGCCAGTACTTTAACAGGGGGCGGTCGTGGCTACACCTTC.

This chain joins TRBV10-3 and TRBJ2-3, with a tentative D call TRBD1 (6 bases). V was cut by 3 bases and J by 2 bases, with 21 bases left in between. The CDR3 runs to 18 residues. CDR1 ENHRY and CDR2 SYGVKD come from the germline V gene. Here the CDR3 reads CAISERYPGEMATDTQYF. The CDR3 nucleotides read TGTGCCATCAGTGAACGCTACCCAGGGGAGATGGCCACAGATACGCAGTATTTT.